This T cell receptor beta chain is from a study of blood T cells in healthy people across ages. V trimming: 1 base; J trimming: 5 bases; junction bases outside the gene matches: 8. This CDR3 has 16 amino acids. CDR1 is SGHNT, CDR2 YENEEA, per germline. This clonotype came up once. Primed by a sample-barcoded 5' primer and a J-beta primer mix, a second PCR proceeded for 7 to 11 cycles. A single record per CDR3 protein comes from TCRdb applying MiXCR to the 5' RACE reads. The profile shows around 800,000 distinct CDR3 sequences, under 55% of them singletons. The sequenced material came from blood. The chain joins TRBV11-3 to TRBJ2-1, with 7 bases lining up with TRBD1. The receptor was isolated from a man in his fifties or sixties in good health. CDR3 amino acids: CASSLATGKGHNEQFF. Written as DNA, the CDR3 is TGTGCCAGCAGCTTAGCGACAGGGAAAGGTCACAATGAGCAGTTCTTC.